Listed below are T cell receptor beta chains from one sample, sequenced in a study of CD8+CD57+ T cells in acquired aplastic anemia. MiXCR was run by TCRdb on the reads, yielding one entry per CDR3 protein. The data contain about 190,000 distinct CDR3 sequences, approximately 52% of them seen just once; the ten biggest clones take up approximately 15%. The sample comprised sorted CD4+, CD8+, or CD8+CD57+ T cells (not recorded which) from PBMCs. Every receptor here comes from a human donor in good health, serving as a control. The CDR3 runs from the conserved cysteine through the conserved F or W.

len,j_gene,v_gene,CDR3aa
15,TRBJ1-2,TRBV6-1,CASSAEGASNYGYTF
13,TRBJ2-7,TRBV29-1,CSGARDSSYEQYF
13,TRBJ1-2,TRBV10-3,CAISEVQGDGYTF
15,TRBJ2-3,TRBV2,CASSERAGGKDTQYF
14,TRBJ2-1,TRBV5-1,CASSLGRGDNEQFF
15,TRBJ2-1,TRBV2,CASSKTGVGNNEQFF
15,TRBJ1-1,TRBV7-2,CASSSRPTGYTEAFF
12,TRBJ1-1,TRBV29-1,CSTLNKGFEAFF
11,TRBJ2-7,TRBV20-1,CSARVSYEQYF
16,TRBJ2-7,TRBV7-3,CASSPDRARGGYEQYF
14,TRBJ1-2,TRBV7-9,CASSPTGVGFGYTF
14,TRBJ2-5,TRBV5-1,CASSLAVQKETQYF
14,TRBJ2-5,TRBV2,CASNPDPPGETQYF
15,TRBJ1-2,TRBV28,CASSLSDREDYGYTF
14,TRBJ1-1,TRBV19,CATERQPGITEAFF
15,TRBJ2-7,TRBV18,CASSPPGRLSYEQYF
15,TRBJ2-2,TRBV25-1,CASSPPAGNTGELFF